The 28 T cell receptor beta chains given below trace back to one sample, sequenced in a study of T-cell reconstitution after alpha-beta-depleted transplantation in children (dated by TCRdb to 2015 to 2016). Libraries were constructed by PCR. The sequencing machine was an Illumina HiSeq 2500. TCR library preparation used molecular barcoding, with unique molecular identifiers applied to normalize quantification of the TCRbeta repertoire. TCRdb handled the public reads itself, with Q25 trimming in fastp and clone calling in MiXCR, and kept productive beta chains. Identical CDR3 proteins give one entry, which carries the most common genes and DNA. The sample data list roughly 590,000 distinct CDR3 sequences, and roughly 17% of these were observed just once. The top ten clones comprise 0.8% to 1.1% of the sample. Sequences were derived from PBMCs from the stem cell graft donor, sampled from the stem cell graft. The receptor source for this set is a human donor who donated a stem cell graft to a child with acute myeloid leukemia.

This clonotype was recorded at least ten times. The gene calls are TRBV9 and TRBJ1-5, with TRBD1 identical over 8 bases. The CDR3 is 13 residues long. CDR1 is SGDLS and CDR2 is YYNGEE in the germline V gene. Germline trimming cut 4 bases from V and 6 bases from J; bases unmatched to any gene: 3. For the CDR3, the DNA is TGTGCCAGCAGCCCCGGACAGGGTCAGCCCCAGCATTTT. Its protein product is CASSPGQGQPQHF.

This clonotype was found a few times. This rearrangement joins TRBV12-3 or TRBV12-4 to TRBJ2-5; 7 positions match TRBD1. This CDR3 is 15 amino acids long. J lost 2 bases, V lost 3 bases, and 6 bases had no gene match. CDR3 region: CASSFQQGRQETQYF. DNA of the CDR3: TGTGCCAGCAGTTTCCAACAGGGGCGGCAAGAGACCCAGTACTTC.

This clonotype was observed at least ten times. The chain joins TRBV20-1 to TRBJ2-1; 8 nucleotides match TRBD2. The V gene end was trimmed by 6 bases and the J gene end by 9 bases; junction bases not matched to a gene: 7. The CDR3 has 12 residues. CDR1 is DFQATT, CDR2 SNEGSKA, per germline (reference sequence). The CDR3 DNA follows: TGCAGTGCGGCGCGGGGGGTGGCTGAGCAGTTCTTC. It translates to CSAARGVAEQFF.

This clonotype was seen at least ten times. The rearrangement joins TRBV20-1 to TRBJ2-5; D is perhaps TRBD1 (6 bases). The V gene lost 3 bases and the J gene lost 7 bases, with 15 bases spanning the gap. CDR1 is DFQATT and CDR2 is SNEGSKA in the germline V gene (reference sequence). CDR3 length equals 13 residues. The CDR3 loop reads CSASEGTMGTQYF. The CDR3 nucleotides are TGCAGTGCTAGTGAAGGGACAATGGGGACCCAGTACTTC.

The chain uses TRBV25-1 and TRBJ1-1, with TRBD1 identical over 7 bases. Trimming cost V 0 bases and J 1 base; bases outside gene matches: 8. CDR1 is MGHDK and CDR2 is SYGVNS in the germline V gene. The CDR3 is made up of 17 amino acids. The DNA of the CDR3 is TGTGCCAGCAGTGAATATTTCCGGCAGGGGGAGAACACTGAAGCTTTCTTT. Translated, it gives CASSEYFRQGENTEAFF.

The chain combines TRBV29-1 with TRBJ1-1, with TRBD1 as a possible D gene (6 bases). This CDR3 has 18 amino acids. Per germline, CDR1 SQVTM and CDR2 ANQGSEA. Trimming cost V 1 base and J 0 bases, with 21 bases left between them. CDR3 amino acids: CSVEGGGEDIRMNTEAFF. The CDR3 DNA is TGCAGCGTTGAAGGAGGGGGGGAAGATATTCGGATGAACACTGAAGCTTTCTTT.

This clonotype was found once. A much bigger clone sits one base away, suggesting this may be a read error. This rearrangement joins TRBV24-1 to TRBJ2-1; possibly TRBD1 for D (6 bases). Trimming shortened V by 6 bases and J by 13 bases, and 15 bases separated the two germline ends. The CDR3 is 12 amino acids. Looked up from germline, CDR1 is KGHDR and CDR2 is SFDVKD. CDR3 sequence: CATSPGAANQFF. The CDR3 DNA follows: TGTGCCACCAGTCCAGGGGCCGCGAACCAGTTCTTC.

This clonotype came up many times. V usage is TRBV5-5 and J usage is TRBJ2-4; D may be TRBD1 (6 bases). The germline gives CDR1 SGHKS, CDR2 YYEKEE (reference sequence). The CDR3 is made up of 17 amino acids. Trimming pared 3 bases from V and 0 bases from J, leaving 16 bases between. CDR3 sequence (DNA): TGTGCCAGCAGCTCCTTACAGGGCCAGTTAGCCAAAAACATTCAGTACTTC. This encodes CASSSLQGQLAKNIQYF.

The chain carries TRBV20-1 and TRBJ1-5, with 9 bases fitting TRBD1. CDR3 size: 18 residues. V shed 6 bases and J 6 bases; nucleotides not matched to a gene: 21. Germline V gives CDR1 DFQATT, CDR2 SNEGSKA (reference sequence). CDR3 in DNA: TGCAGTGCCCCACAGAGGATGGAGGGGACAGGGACGGCTCAGCCCCAGCATTTT. It codes for CSAPQRMEGTGTAQPQHF.

The V and J genes are TRBV20-1 and TRBJ2-7, with TRBD2 matching over 10 bases. The CDR3 has 13 amino acids. Germline CDR1 reads DFQATT; CDR2 reads SNEGSKA (reference sequence). Trimming removed 2 bases from V and 5 bases from J; junction bases left unmatched: 3. The CDR3 coding sequence is TGCAGTGCTAGAAAGCGGGGGGGCAACGAGCAGTACTTC. Translated: CSARKRGGNEQYF.

This clonotype was observed a handful of times. This chain uses TRBV7-9 with TRBJ1-2; 8 bases agree with TRBD1. CDR3 length: 15 residues. The junction had 8 bases not matched to a gene; V was cut back by 3 bases and J by 5 bases. Germline-derived CDR1 and CDR2 are SEHNR and FQNEAQ (reference sequence). The DNA of the CDR3 is TGTGCCAGCAGCTTCTCGCAGGGGGCATGGTATGGCTACACCTTC. Translation: CASSFSQGAWYGYTF.

The rearrangement uses TRBV11-3 and TRBJ2-5, with no clear D. Trimming took off 5 bases at V and 5 bases at J, with 12 bases between the two ends. CDR3 length: 13 residues. CDR1 and CDR2 from the germline V gene are SGHNT and YENEEA. CDR3 protein: CASSPPLSETQYF. The CDR3 nucleotides read TGTGCCAGCAGCCCCCCCCTTAGCGAGACCCAGTACTTC.

The chain couples TRBV21-1 to TRBJ2-3. TRBV21-1 is annotated as a pseudogene. The CDR3 consists of 19 residues. In DNA form, the CDR3 reads TGTGCCAGCAGCAAATTGCGACGGCTCTGCGACGGCGGCACAGATACGCAGTATTTT. It is translated as CASSKLRRLCDGGTDTQYF.

This clonotype was counted a few times. V gene TRBV20-1 combines with J gene TRBJ1-1, with 8 bases matching TRBD1. The V gene's germline CDR1 is DFQATT and CDR2 SNEGSKA (reference sequence). The CDR3 consists of 13 residues. J gave up 0 bases and V 7 bases, and 4 bases lay outside the gene matches. The CDR3 here is CSVPGQVNTEAFF. For the CDR3, the DNA is TGCAGTGTCCCGGGACAGGTGAACACTGAAGCTTTCTTT.

This clonotype has more than one count but fewer than ten. The chain has TRBV11-2 and TRBJ1-5; D ambiguous. This CDR3 region has 14 residues. The germline gives CDR1 SGHAT, CDR2 FQNNGV. With 1 base removed from V and 5 bases from J, the gap between germline ends came to 9 bases. The CDR3 protein is CASSLAGWDQPQHF. The CDR3 DNA is TGTGCCAGCAGCTTAGCCGGGTGGGATCAGCCCCAGCATTTT.

The chain employs TRBV6-2 or TRBV6-3 and TRBJ2-3, with a weak D call TRBD1 (6 bases). Germline V gene sequence: CDR1 MNHEY, CDR2 SVGEGT. Deletions cut 5 bases from V and 0 bases from J, with 12 bases between. The CDR3 covers 15 residues. Here the CDR3 DNA reads TGTGCCAGCAGTGTAGCACAGGGTAGCACAGATACGCAGTATTTT. Residues: CASSVAQGSTDTQYF.

Many counts were recorded for this clonotype. This chain uses TRBV20-1 with TRBJ2-7; unclear D gene. Germline-derived CDR1 and CDR2 are DFQATT and SNEGSKA (reference sequence). The CDR3 runs 13 residues. The V gene lost 1 base and the J gene lost 0 bases, with 7 bases spanning the gap. The CDR3: CSARGLSSYEQYF. CDR3 DNA sequence: TGCAGTGCTAGAGGACTCAGCTCCTACGAGCAGTACTTC.

In its sample, this clonotype was seen a few times. The rearrangement uses TRBV25-1 and TRBJ1-4; 7 bases align to TRBD1. CDR3 length equals 14 residues. Germline trimming cut 6 bases from V and 7 bases from J; bases unmatched to any gene: 8. Germline CDR1 MGHDK, CDR2 SYGVNS. In DNA, the CDR3 is TGTGCCAGCAGGGAGGACAGGCACGGTGAAAAACTGTTTTTT. Its protein is CASREDRHGEKLFF.

This clonotype was seen many times. The rearrangement uses TRBV20-1 and TRBJ2-3; 7 bases map to TRBD2. This CDR3 contains 15 residues. V gave up 3 bases and J gave up 1 base; unmatched junction bases: 7. Germline lookup yields CDR1 DFQATT and CDR2 SNEGSKA (reference sequence). CDR3 DNA sequence: TGCAGTGCTAGTTGGCTAGCGGCGGGCACAGATACGCAGTATTTT. Translation: CSASWLAAGTDTQYF.

V is TRBV4-2 and J is TRBJ2-1; the match to TRBD2 covers 7 bases. Germline assignment: CDR1 LGHNA and CDR2 YNFKEQ. The V and J ends lost 4 bases and 2 bases, in that order; junction bases with no gene match: 5. The CDR3 runs to 15 residues. The CDR3, as DNA: TGTGCCAGCAGCCTTCAGCGGGGTACCTACAATGAGCAGTTCTTC. This translates into CASSLQRGTYNEQFF.

The rearrangement joins TRBV13 to TRBJ2-7; 8 bases map to TRBD1. This CDR3 comprises 14 residues. After removal of 6 bases from V and 2 bases from J, the junction contained 6 bases not matched to a gene. Germline V lookup: CDR1 PRHDT, CDR2 FYEKMQ (reference sequence). CDR3 amino acids: CASSSDRAPYEQYF. The CDR3 DNA reads as TGTGCCAGCAGTTCGGACAGGGCCCCCTACGAGCAGTACTTC.

This clonotype was observed at least ten times. This sequence joins TRBV29-1 and TRBJ1-2; D remains ambiguous. The CDR3 contains 11 residues. The V and J ends lost 5 bases and 3 bases respectively, with 7 bases between them. Germline V gives CDR1 SQVTM, CDR2 ANQGSEA. For the CDR3, the DNA is TGCAGCGTTAAGGACTACTATGGCTACACCTTC. The encoded protein is CSVKDYYGYTF.

In its sample, this clonotype was seen many times. The genes are TRBV20-1 and TRBJ1-6; 9 bases are shared with TRBD1. The trim removed 6 bases at V and 14 bases at J, leaving 5 bases unmatched. Germline values: CDR1 DFQATT, CDR2 SNEGSKA (reference sequence). The CDR3 runs 11 residues. The chain's CDR3 is CSALRDRALHF. DNA for the CDR3: TGCAGTGCCTTAAGGGACAGGGCCCTCCACTTT.

The J gene is TRBJ2-7, the V gene TRBV7-2, with D unclear. The V end lost 5 bases, the J end lost 6 bases, and 14 bases lay between the germline ends. The germline CDR1 and CDR2 sequences are SGHTA and FQGNSA. The CDR3 extends over 13 amino acids. The CDR3 sequence is CASSPMGFGEQYF. CDR3 nucleotides: TGTGCCAGCAGCCCTATGGGTTTTGGCGAGCAGTACTTC.

As regards this clonotype: This may stem from a read error, because a much larger clone lies one nucleotide away. As the CDR3 is not closed by the conserved phenylalanine or tryptophan, this likely results from a read error. The gene calls are TRBV20-1 and TRBJ2-1; 12 bases agree with TRBD2. The junction had 8 bases not matched to a gene; V was cut back by 5 bases and J by 9 bases. Looked up from germline, CDR1 is DFQATT and CDR2 is SNEGSKA (reference sequence). This CDR3 has 14 residues. The chain's CDR3 is CSAPGLAGPPEQFS. The CDR3 nucleotides are TGCAGTGCTCCCGGACTAGCGGGGCCTCCTGAGCAGTTCTCC.

The rearrangement links TRBV20-1 to TRBJ2-1, with TRBD2 matching over 10 bases. This CDR3 region has 13 residues. Losses at the gene ends were 6 bases for V and 7 bases for J; bases not matched to a gene: 6. Looked up from germline, CDR1 is DFQATT and CDR2 is SNEGSKA (reference sequence). The CDR3 reads CSAASGGWNEQFF. CDR3 DNA sequence: TGCAGTGCCGCTAGCGGGGGATGGAATGAGCAGTTCTTC.

This clonotype was found many times. This chain joins TRBV5-1 and TRBJ1-5; no definite D call. Germline V gives CDR1 SGHRS, CDR2 YFSETQ. The germline V and J ends were trimmed by 1 base and 2 bases, with 4 bases remaining between them. CDR3 length: 13 residues. DNA of the CDR3: TGCGCCAGCAGCTTGTATGGCAATCAGCCCCAGCATTTT. Translation gives CASSLYGNQPQHF.

This clonotype was observed many times. The rearrangement joins TRBV20-1 to TRBJ2-1; maybe TRBD2 (6 bases). Trimming took off 7 bases at V and 2 bases at J, with 18 bases between the two ends. Germline V gene data show CDR1 as DFQATT and CDR2 as SNEGSKA (reference sequence). The CDR3 has 15 amino acids. DNA for the CDR3: TGCAGTGGGAGGGCTTCCTTTAGGCCCTACAATGAGCAGTTCTTC. Its protein product is CSGRASFRPYNEQFF.